This paragraph reports one T cell receptor beta chain. Its antigen remains unidentified. Within one base of it there is no much larger clone, and no base qualities were kept. This sample is drawn from a study of technical replicates of blood from several donors (dated by TCRdb to about 2017). The library was produced with the immunoSEQ multiplex PCR assay. The immuneACCESS repertoire file appears here via TCRdb, limited to in-frame rearrangements. These files lack a portion of the clones; in checked studies, under half of the deficit traces to unresolved V genes, and the cause of the others is not known. Across this sample there are 90,000 to 100,000 clones, with approximately 96% seen only once. 0.2% to 0.25% of the sample goes to the ten largest clones. The V and J ends are trimmed by 6 bases and 5 bases, leaving 16 bases between them. The germline V gene (reference sequence) yields MNHNY for CDR1 and SVGAGI for CDR2. Counted from cysteine to phenylalanine, this CDR3 has 15 amino acids. Just CDR3 DNA is preserved here, 45 bases in frame from base 1.

This TCR derives from a human donor in good health. The V and J genes are TRBV6-6 and TRBJ1-4, with the D gene not confidently named. Specimen: T cells isolated from PBMCs. The CDR3 in this case is CASRSSSGYNEKLFF. The sequenced DNA: TGTGCCAGCAGGTCCAGTTCCGGGTACAATGAAAAACTGTTTTTT.